This entry lists 5 T cell receptor beta chains sequenced from one sample in a study of regulatory T cells in long-lasting Graves disease. The sample's time point: newly diagnosed GD, antithyroid drugs for less than 3 months. Scientists built the TCR library using RNA that was extracted from PBMCs. TCR beta libraries were built with iRepertoire HTBI primers and Arm-PCR of CDR3 regions. From the multiplex PCR reads, TCRdb called clonotypes with MiXCR, one entry per CDR3 protein. The table lists 350,000 to 550,000 distinct CDR3 sequences, 14% of them singletons. These data also formed part of another study, on T cells in Graves' hyperthyroidism and ophthalmopathy.

This specimen was peripheral blood mononuclear cells (PBMCs), taken at new diagnosis, from a patient treated with antithyroid drugs. These receptors originate from a woman aged 50 to 60 with Graves disease.

The rearrangement links TRBV9 to TRBJ2-3, with 11 bases fitting TRBD2. This CDR3 has 16 residues. From germline, CDR1 is SGDLS and CDR2 YYNGEE. V dropped 4 bases and J dropped 1; count of bases not matched to a gene: 5. The CDR3 nucleotides read TGTGCCAGCAGCAGCCCGACTAGCGGGGGCACAGATACGCAGTATTTT. Its protein product is CASSSPTSGGTDTQYF.

There are a few counts of this clonotype. The CDR3 sequence is CSASNQLATSSADTQYF. CDR3 in DNA: TGCAGTGCTAGTAACCAGCTCGCGACTAGCAGCGCAGATACGCAGTATTTT. The chain joins TRBV20-1 to TRBJ2-3, with 7 bases lining up with TRBD2. Looked up from germline, CDR1 is DFQATT and CDR2 is SNEGSKA (reference sequence). The CDR3 loop spans 17 amino acids. Losses at the gene ends were 3 bases for V and 4 bases for J; bases not matched to a gene: 16.

This clonotype has a count of ten or more. V is TRBV2 and J is TRBJ2-7, with 10 bases identical to TRBD2. The trim removed 8 bases at V and 7 bases at J, leaving 11 bases unmatched. The length of the CDR3 is 14 residues. Germline CDR1 is SNHLY and CDR2 is FYNNEI. This CDR3 reads CASQTSGIFREQYF. The CDR3 bases are TGTGCCAGCCAAACTAGCGGGATCTTTCGGGAGCAGTACTTC.

This clonotype was detected many times. J is TRBJ2-7 and V is TRBV28; no reliable D call. Germline CDR1 is MDHEN and CDR2 is SYDVKM. V shed 1 base and J shed 3 bases, with 4 bases lying between them. The CDR3 loop spans 12 amino acids. The CDR3 is CASSLSLYEQYF. The CDR3 region has the DNA TGTGCCAGCAGTTTATCCCTCTACGAGCAGTACTTC.

As concerns this clonotype: This may arise from a read error, as a much more abundant clone is one base away. Here the CDR3 reads CASSPDSRGLRYEQYF. DNA for the CDR3: TGTGCCAGCAGTCCTGATTCGCGGGGGTTACGTTACGAGCAGTACTTC. The chain couples TRBV28 to TRBJ2-7; 7 bases are shared with TRBD2. Losses at the gene ends were 5 bases for V and 4 bases for J; bases not matched to a gene: 14. Germline V gives CDR1 MDHEN, CDR2 SYDVKM. CDR3 length: 16 amino acids. Full variable domain (rest looked up from reference TRBV28 and TRBJ2-7): DVKVTQSSRYLVKRTGEKVFLECVQDMDHENMFWYRQDPGLGLRLIYFSYDVKMKEKGDIPEGYSVSREKKERFSLILESASTNQTSMYLCASSPDSRGLRYEQYFGPGTRLTVT.